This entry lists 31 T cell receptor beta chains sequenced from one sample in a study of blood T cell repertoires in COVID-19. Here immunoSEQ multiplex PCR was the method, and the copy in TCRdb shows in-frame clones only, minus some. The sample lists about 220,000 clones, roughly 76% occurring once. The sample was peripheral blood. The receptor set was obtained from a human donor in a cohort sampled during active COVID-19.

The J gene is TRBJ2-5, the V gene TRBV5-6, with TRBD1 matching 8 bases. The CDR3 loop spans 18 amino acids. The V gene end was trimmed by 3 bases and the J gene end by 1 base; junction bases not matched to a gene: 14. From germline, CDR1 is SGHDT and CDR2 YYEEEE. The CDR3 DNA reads TGTGCCAGCAGCTCCTTTTTATCAGGGGGCCTTTTCCAAGAGACCCAGTACTTC. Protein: CASSSFLSGGLFQETQYF. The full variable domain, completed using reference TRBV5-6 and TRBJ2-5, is DAGVTQSPTHLIKTRGQQVTLRCSPKSGHDTVSWYQQALGQGPQFIFQYYEEEERQRGNFPDRFSGHQFPNYSSELNVNALLLGDSALYLCASSSFLSGGLFQETQYFGPGTRLLVL.

The DNA for the CDR3 is TGCGCCAGCAGCCAAGATCTCCGGTATGGCTACACCTTC. Its translation: CASSQDLRYGYTF. The rearrangement uses TRBV4-3 and TRBJ1-2; D remains ambiguous. The length of the CDR3 is 13 residues. Germline V gene sequence: CDR1 LGHNA, CDR2 YSLEER. The V and J ends lost 0 bases and 5 bases respectively, with 7 bases between them.

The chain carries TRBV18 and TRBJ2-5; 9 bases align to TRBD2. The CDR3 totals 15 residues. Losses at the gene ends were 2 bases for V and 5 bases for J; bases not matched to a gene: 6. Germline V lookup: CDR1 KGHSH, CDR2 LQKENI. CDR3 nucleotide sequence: TGTGCCAGCTCACCATCAGCGGGAGGAGTGGAGACCCAGTACTTC. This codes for CASSPSAGGVETQYF. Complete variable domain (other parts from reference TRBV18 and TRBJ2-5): NAGVMQNPRHLVRRRGQEARLRCSPMKGHSHVYWYRQLPEEGLKFMVYLQKENIIDESGMPKERFSAEFPKEGPSILRIQQVVRGDSAAYFCASSPSAGGVETQYFGPGTRLLVL.

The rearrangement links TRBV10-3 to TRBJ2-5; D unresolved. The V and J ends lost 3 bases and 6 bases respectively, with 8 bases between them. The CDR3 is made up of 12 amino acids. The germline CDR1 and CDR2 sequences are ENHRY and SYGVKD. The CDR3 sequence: CAISDPSQTQYF. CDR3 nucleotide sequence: TGTGCCATCAGTGACCCCAGTCAGACCCAGTACTTC.

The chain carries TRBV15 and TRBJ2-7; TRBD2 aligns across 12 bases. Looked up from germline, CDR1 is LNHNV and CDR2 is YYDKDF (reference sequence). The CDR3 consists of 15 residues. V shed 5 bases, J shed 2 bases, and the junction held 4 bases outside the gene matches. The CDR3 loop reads CATSPGLAGTYEQYF. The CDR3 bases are TGTGCCACCAGCCCTGGACTAGCGGGAACCTACGAGCAGTACTTC.

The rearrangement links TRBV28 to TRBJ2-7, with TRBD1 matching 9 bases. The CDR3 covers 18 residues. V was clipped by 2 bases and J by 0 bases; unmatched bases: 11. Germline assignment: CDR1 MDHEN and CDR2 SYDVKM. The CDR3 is CASSLGGDRERSSYEQYF. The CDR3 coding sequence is TGTGCCAGCAGTTTAGGGGGGGACAGGGAAAGGAGCTCCTACGAGCAGTACTTC.

The CDR3 region is CASSFNQGDTEAFF. CDR3 nucleotides: TGTGCCAGCAGCTTTAACCAGGGGGACACTGAAGCTTTCTTT. This sequence joins TRBV7-9 and TRBJ1-1, with 7 bases identical to TRBD1. The germline gives CDR1 SEHNR, CDR2 FQNEAQ (reference sequence). The CDR3 consists of 14 residues. V dropped 3 bases and J dropped 3; count of bases not matched to a gene: 4.

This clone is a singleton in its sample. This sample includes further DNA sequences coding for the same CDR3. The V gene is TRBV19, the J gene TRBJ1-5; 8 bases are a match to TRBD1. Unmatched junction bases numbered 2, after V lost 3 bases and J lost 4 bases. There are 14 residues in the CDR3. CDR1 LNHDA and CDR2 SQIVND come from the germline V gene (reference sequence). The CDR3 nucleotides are TGTGCCAGTAGTATTCAGGGGGCGAATCAGCCCCAGCATTTT. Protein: CASSIQGANQPQHF.

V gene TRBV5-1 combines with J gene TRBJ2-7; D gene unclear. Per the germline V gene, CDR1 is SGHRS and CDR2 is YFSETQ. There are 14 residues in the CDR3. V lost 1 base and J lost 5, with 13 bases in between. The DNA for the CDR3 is TGCGCCAGCAGCTTGAGCGTAGTGTACAACGAGCAGTACTTC. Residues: CASSLSVVYNEQYF.

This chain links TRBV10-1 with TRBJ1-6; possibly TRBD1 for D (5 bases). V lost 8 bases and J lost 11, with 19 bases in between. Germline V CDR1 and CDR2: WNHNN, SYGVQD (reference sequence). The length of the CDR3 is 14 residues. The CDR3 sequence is CASGSPQGWTPLHF. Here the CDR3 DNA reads TGCGCCAGCGGCTCCCCCCAGGGTTGGACACCCCTCCACTTT.

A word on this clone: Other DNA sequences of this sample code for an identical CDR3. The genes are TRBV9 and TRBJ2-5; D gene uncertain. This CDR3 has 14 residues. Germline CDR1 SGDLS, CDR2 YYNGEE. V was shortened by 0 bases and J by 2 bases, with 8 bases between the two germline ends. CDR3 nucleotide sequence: TGTGCCAGCAGCGTAGGCGGTAATCAAGAGACCCAGTACTTC. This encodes CASSVGGNQETQYF.

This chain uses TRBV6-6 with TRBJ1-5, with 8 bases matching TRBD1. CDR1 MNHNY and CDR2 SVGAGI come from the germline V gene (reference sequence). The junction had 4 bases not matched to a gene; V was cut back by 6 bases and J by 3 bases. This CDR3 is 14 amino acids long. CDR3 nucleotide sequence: TGTGCCAGCAGCCGGACAGGGTACAATCAGCCCCAGCATTTT. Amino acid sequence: CASSRTGYNQPQHF.

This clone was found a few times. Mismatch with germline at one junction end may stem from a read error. The CDR3 nucleotides are TGCAGCTTTGACAGGGGAAGAACTGAAGCTTTCTTT. Translating gives CSFDRGRTEAFF. The genes are TRBV29-1 and TRBJ1-1; 8 bases agree with TRBD1. The germline V gene has CDR1 SQVTM and CDR2 ANQGSEA. The CDR3 is 12 amino acids.

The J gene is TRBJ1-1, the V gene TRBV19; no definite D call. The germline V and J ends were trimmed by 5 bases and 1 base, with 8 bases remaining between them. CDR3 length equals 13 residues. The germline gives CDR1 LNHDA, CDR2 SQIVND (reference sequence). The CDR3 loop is CASSDTGNTEAFF. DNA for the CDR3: TGTGCCAGTAGTGACACCGGGAACACTGAAGCTTTCTTT.

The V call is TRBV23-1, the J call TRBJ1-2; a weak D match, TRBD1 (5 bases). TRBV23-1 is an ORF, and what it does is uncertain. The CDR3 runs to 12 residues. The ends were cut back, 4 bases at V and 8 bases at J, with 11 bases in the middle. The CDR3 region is CASSLYGGGYTF. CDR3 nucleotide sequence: TGCGCCAGCAGTCTTTATGGGGGGGGCTACACCTTC.

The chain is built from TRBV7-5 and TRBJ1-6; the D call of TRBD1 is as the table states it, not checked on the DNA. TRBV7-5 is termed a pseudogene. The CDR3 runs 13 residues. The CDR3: CARYNSLISPLHF. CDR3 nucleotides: TGTGCCCGCTACAACAGCTTAATCTCACCCCTCCACTTT.

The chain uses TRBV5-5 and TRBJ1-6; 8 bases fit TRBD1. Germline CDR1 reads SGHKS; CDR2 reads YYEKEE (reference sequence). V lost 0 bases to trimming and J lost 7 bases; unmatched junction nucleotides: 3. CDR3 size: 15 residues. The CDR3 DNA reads TGTGCCAGCAGCTTGGAACAGGGGGTGAATTCACCCCTCCACTTT. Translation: CASSLEQGVNSPLHF. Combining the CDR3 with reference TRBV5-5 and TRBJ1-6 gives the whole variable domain DAGVTQSPTHLIKTRGQQVTLRCSPISGHKSVSWYQQVLGQGPQFIFQYYEKEERGRGNFPDRFSARQFPNYSSELNVNALLLGDSALYLCASSLEQGVNSPLHFGNGTRLTVT.

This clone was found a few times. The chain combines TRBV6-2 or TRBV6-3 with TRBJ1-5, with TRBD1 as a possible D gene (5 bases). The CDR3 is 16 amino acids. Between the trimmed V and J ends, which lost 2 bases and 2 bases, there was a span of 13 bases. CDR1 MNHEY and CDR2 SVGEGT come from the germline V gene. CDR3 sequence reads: CASSYLIGGGNQPQHF. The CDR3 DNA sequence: TGTGCCAGCAGTTACCTTATCGGGGGGGGCAATCAGCCCCAGCATTTT.

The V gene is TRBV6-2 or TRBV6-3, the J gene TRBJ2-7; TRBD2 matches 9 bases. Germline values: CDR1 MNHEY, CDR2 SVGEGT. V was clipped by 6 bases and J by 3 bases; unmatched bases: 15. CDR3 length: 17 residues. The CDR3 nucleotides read TGTGCCAGCAGCGCCCTATTTACGCTAGCGGGACTCTACGAGCAGTACTTC. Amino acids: CASSALFTLAGLYEQYF.

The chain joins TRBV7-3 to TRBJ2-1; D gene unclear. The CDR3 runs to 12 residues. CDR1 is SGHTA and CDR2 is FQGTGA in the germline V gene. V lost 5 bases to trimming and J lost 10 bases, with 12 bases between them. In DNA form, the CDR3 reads TGTGCCAGCAGCCCCCGAGTCGGGGAGCAGTTCTTC. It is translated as CASSPRVGEQFF.

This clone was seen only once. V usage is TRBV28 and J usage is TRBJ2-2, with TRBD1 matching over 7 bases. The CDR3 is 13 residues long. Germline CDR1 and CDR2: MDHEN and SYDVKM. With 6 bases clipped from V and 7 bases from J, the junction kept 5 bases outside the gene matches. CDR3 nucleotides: TGTGCCAGCAGCGACCAGGGGGTCGGGGAGCTGTTTTTT. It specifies CASSDQGVGELFF.

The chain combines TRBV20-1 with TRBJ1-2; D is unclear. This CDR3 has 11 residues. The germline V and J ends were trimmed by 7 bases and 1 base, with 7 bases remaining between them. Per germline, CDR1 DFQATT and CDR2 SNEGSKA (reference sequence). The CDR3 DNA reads TGCAGTGGCTTTAGTAACTATGGCTACACCTTC. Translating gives CSGFSNYGYTF.

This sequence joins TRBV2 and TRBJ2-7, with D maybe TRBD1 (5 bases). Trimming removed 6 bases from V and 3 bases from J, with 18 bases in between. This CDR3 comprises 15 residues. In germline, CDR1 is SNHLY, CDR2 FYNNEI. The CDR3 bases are TGTGCCAGCAGCCGAAGTACAGGTACTTACTACGAGCAGTACTTC. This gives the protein CASSRSTGTYYEQYF.

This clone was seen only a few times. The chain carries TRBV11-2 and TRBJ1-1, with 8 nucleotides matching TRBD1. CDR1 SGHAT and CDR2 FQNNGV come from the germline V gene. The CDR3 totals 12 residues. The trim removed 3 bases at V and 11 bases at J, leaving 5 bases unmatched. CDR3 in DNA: TGTGCCAGCAGCTTCCCAGGGGGCAGGGCTTTCTTT. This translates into CASSFPGGRAFF.

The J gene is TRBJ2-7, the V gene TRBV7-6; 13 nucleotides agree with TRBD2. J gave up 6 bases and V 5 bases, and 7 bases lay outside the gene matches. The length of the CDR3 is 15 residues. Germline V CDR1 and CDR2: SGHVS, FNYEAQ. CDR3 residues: CASSARTSGSGEQYF. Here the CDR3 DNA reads TGTGCCAGCAGCGCCCGGACTAGCGGGAGCGGCGAGCAGTACTTC.

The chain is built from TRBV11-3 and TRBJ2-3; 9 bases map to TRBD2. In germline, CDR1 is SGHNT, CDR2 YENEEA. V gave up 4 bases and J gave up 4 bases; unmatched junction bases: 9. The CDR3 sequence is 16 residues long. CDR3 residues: CASSSLGAGGADTQYF. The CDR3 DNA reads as TGTGCCAGCAGCTCCTTAGGAGCGGGAGGCGCAGATACGCAGTATTTT.

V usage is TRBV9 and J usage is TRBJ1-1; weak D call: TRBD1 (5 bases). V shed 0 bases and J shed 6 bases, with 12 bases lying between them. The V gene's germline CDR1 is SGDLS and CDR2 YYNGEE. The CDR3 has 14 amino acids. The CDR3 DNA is TGTGCCAGCAGCGTAGTGGGCGGGGCCCCTGAAGCTTTCTTT. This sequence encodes CASSVVGGAPEAFF. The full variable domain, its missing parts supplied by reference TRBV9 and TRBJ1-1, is DSGVTQTPKHLITATGQRVTLRCSPRSGDLSVYWYQQSLDQGLQFLIQYYNGEERAKGNILERFSAQQFPDLHSELNLSSLELGDSALYFCASSVVGGAPEAFFGQGTRLTVV.

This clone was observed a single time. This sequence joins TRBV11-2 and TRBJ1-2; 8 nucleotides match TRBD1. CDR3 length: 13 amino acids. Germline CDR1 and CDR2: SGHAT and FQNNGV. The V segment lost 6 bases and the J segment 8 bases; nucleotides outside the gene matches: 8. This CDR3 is CASRQIQGAGYTF. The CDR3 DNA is TGTGCCAGCAGACAAATTCAGGGGGCCGGCTACACCTTC.

The DNA for the CDR3 is TGTGCCAGCAGTTACTCGACCAGGCAGGGGGAAGCTTTCTTT. Translating it yields CASSYSTRQGEAFF. The chain combines TRBV6-5 with TRBJ1-1; D might be TRBD1 (6 bases). CDR3 length equals 14 residues. Trimming shortened V by 0 bases and J by 8 bases, and 13 bases separated the two germline ends. Germline lookup yields CDR1 MNHEY and CDR2 SVGAGI.

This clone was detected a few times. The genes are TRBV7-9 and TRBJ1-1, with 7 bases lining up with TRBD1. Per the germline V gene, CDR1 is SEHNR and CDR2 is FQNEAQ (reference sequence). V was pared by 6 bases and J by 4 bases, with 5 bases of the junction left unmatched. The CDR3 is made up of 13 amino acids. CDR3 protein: CASSPAGGTEAFF. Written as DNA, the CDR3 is TGTGCCAGCAGTCCAGCAGGGGGCACTGAAGCTTTCTTT.

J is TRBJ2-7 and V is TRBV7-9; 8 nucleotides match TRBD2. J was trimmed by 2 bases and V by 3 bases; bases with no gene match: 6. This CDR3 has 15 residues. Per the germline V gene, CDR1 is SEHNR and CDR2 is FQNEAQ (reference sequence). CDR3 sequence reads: CASSLHFGRAYEQYF. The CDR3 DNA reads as TGTGCCAGCAGCTTGCACTTCGGGAGGGCCTACGAGCAGTACTTC.